Sequencing of this T cell receptor beta chain was carried out in a study of T cell clonality in common variable immunodeficiency. Points from the study as a whole: Reportedly, TCR beta sequences from common variable immunodeficiency showed fewer deletions and N-nucleotide insertions. Fewer TCRbeta clones were shared among CVID subjects than controls.

This clone was seen repeatedly, ten times or more. Its antigen is not identified. Sequencing ends 3 residues short of the CDR3 end; the germline J gene provides the rest. V shed 7 bases, J shed 4 bases, and the junction held 5 bases outside the gene matches. There are 13 residues in the CDR3. CVID and control samples used equivalent genomic DNA input. Clones were read by immunoSEQ multiplex PCR, and TCRdb kept only the in-frame ones, dropping some. The sample was found to contain about 47,000 clones, and every one recurs. The chain uses TRBV6-7 and TRBJ1-2, with TRBD1 identical over 8 bases. TRBV6-7 qualifies as an ORF whose function is uncertain. The clonotype was recovered from a person between 18 and 75 years old in good health. Sequences were obtained from peripheral blood mononuclear cells. The CDR3 DNA, read in part, is TGTGCCAGCACAACGGGACAGGTCTATGGC. Translating it yields CASTTGQVYG. From start to end, the CDR3 is CASTTGQVYGYTF.